The 2 T cell receptor beta chains listed next were all sequenced from one sample in a study of early T cells in non-severe SARS-CoV-2 infection. TCRdb analysed the 5' RACE reads with MiXCR anew, one entry per CDR3 protein. The sample has more than 20,000 distinct CDR3 sequences, roughly 5.6% seen once. The sample consisted of whole blood, taken at baseline. Receptors originate from an adult who was a healthcare worker with PCR-confirmed SARS-CoV-2 infection or an uninfected control (not recorded which).

This clonotype was seen more than once but under ten times. V and J are TRBV3-1 and TRBJ1-2; 7 positions match TRBD1. The CDR3 is made up of 13 amino acids. V lost 7 bases to trimming and J lost 6 bases; unmatched junction nucleotides: 8. The V gene's germline CDR1 is LGHDT and CDR2 YNNKEL (reference sequence). CDR3 sequence: CASNRQGRDGYTF. DNA for the CDR3: TGTGCCAGCAACCGACAGGGACGAGATGGCTACACCTTC.

A few counts support this clonotype. The gene calls are TRBV6-5 and TRBJ2-7; possibly TRBD1 for D (6 bases). Germline CDR1 and CDR2: MNHEY and SVGAGI. The CDR3 has 15 residues. V was cut by 0 bases and J by 6 bases, with 15 bases left in between. The CDR3 DNA sequence: TGTGCCAGCAGTTACTCGACCAGGGGTAAAGGCGAGCAGTACTTC. Its protein is CASSYSTRGKGEQYF.